Each of the 13 T cell receptor beta chains below was sequenced from the same sample in a study of T cell repertoires in MIS-A myocarditis. The data were produced by immunoSEQ multiplex PCR, yet TCRdb's version contains in-frame clones alone and is incomplete. Here the sample spans approximately 7,200 clones, approximately 81% being singletons. The sequencing sample was made of right inferior lung lobe tissue obtained at autopsy. These receptors were obtained from a man aged 18 to 30 with fulminant myocarditis from multisystem inflammatory syndrome in adults (MIS-A) after COVID-19.

The V gene is TRBV4-3, the J gene TRBJ1-5; D call uncertain. CDR3 size: 13 residues. The V and J ends lost 0 bases and 11 bases respectively, with 11 bases between them. The V gene's germline CDR1 is LGHNA and CDR2 YSLEER. CDR3 coding DNA: TGCGCCAGCAGCCAAGAATCTTACCAGTCCCAGCATTTT. Its protein is CASSQESYQSQHF.

The genes are TRBV5-1 and TRBJ2-2; D is undetermined. Germline V gives CDR1 SGHRS, CDR2 YFSETQ. With 4 bases removed from V and 1 base from J, the gap between germline ends came to 5 bases. This CDR3 has 13 residues. CDR3 nucleotides: TGCGCCAGCAGCGGTGGGAACACCGGGGAGCTGTTTTTT. This codes for CASSGGNTGELFF.

This clone has a single count. The rearrangement joins TRBV15 to TRBJ1-2; possible D gene TRBD1, 5 bases. Germline V gene data show CDR1 as LNHNV and CDR2 as YYDKDF (reference sequence). V lost 5 bases and J 4 bases, leaving 26 bases between the germline ends. CDR3 length equals 18 residues. CDR3 protein: CATSGDGRGPSVSYGYTF. For the CDR3, the DNA is TGTGCCACCAGCGGTGATGGACGGGGACCGTCTGTTTCCTATGGCTACACCTTC.

This clone was seen a few times. V gene TRBV20-1 combines with J gene TRBJ2-7, with D possibly TRBD1 on 6 matching bases. The germline V gene encodes CDR1 DFQATT and CDR2 SNEGSKA (reference sequence). This CDR3 is built from 13 residues. V gave up 3 bases and J gave up 5 bases, with 14 bases separating them. In nucleotides, the CDR3 is TGCAGTGCTAGTCCCTCACCAGGGGACGAGCAGTACTTC. Translation gives CSASPSPGDEQYF.

The chain's CDR3 is CASSYGDNNEQFF. The CDR3 nucleotides read TGTGCCAGCAGTTACGGGGACAACAATGAGCAGTTCTTC. The genes are TRBV6-2 or TRBV6-3 and TRBJ2-1, with D possibly matching TRBD1 (6 bases). V lost 2 bases and J lost 5, with 7 bases in between. Germline V gene data show CDR1 as MNHEY and CDR2 as SVGEGT. CDR3 size: 13 residues.

The V gene is TRBV29-1, the J gene TRBJ1-3; unclear D gene. CDR1 SQVTM and CDR2 ANQGSEA come from the germline V gene. The CDR3 loop spans 12 amino acids. Trimming removed 4 bases at V and 1 base at J, with 5 bases between. In DNA form, the CDR3 reads TGCAGCGTTGGAGGTTCTGGAAACACCATATATTTT. This encodes CSVGGSGNTIYF.

The genes are TRBV28 and TRBJ1-1; 11 nucleotides align to TRBD1. Germline values: CDR1 MDHEN, CDR2 SYDVKM. V lost 8 bases to trimming and J lost 3 bases; unmatched junction nucleotides: 11. This CDR3 spans 16 amino acids. DNA of the CDR3: TGTGCCAGCGGGCGGACAGGGGGCAGGGTGTACACTGAAGCTTTCTTT. Amino acids: CASGRTGGRVYTEAFF. The full variable domain, with the rest looked up from reference TRBV28 and TRBJ1-1, is DVKVTQSSRYLVKRTGEKVFLECVQDMDHENMFWYRQDPGLGLRLIYFSYDVKMKEKGDIPEGYSVSREKKERFSLILESASTNQTSMYLCASGRTGGRVYTEAFFGQGTRLTVV.

The chain has TRBV28 and TRBJ1-1; 10 bases agree with TRBD1. From germline, CDR1 is MDHEN and CDR2 SYDVKM. This CDR3 contains 15 residues. Trimming cost V 7 bases and J 5 bases; bases outside gene matches: 10. For the CDR3, the DNA is TGTGCCAGCAACCTTCCGACAGGGGGCGCGACTGAAGCTTTCTTT. Protein product: CASNLPTGGATEAFF.

Written as DNA, the CDR3 is TGCAGCGTTTATACAGGGGGCGAGCAGTACTTC. Protein sequence: CSVYTGGEQYF. V is TRBV29-1 and J is TRBJ2-7, with 8 bases fitting TRBD1. Germline-derived CDR1 and CDR2 are SQVTM and ANQGSEA. V lost 5 bases, J lost 6 bases, and 3 bases stayed unmatched. The CDR3 is made up of 11 amino acids.

The J gene is TRBJ1-1, the V gene TRBV6-4; possible D gene TRBD1, 5 bases. CDR1 and CDR2 from the germline V gene are MRHNA and SNTAGT. V lost 2 bases and J 4 bases, leaving 20 bases between the germline ends. The CDR3 length is 17 residues. This CDR3 is CASSDRGMALLGTEAFF. The CDR3 DNA sequence: TGTGCCAGCAGTGACAGGGGAATGGCACTTTTGGGCACTGAAGCTTTCTTT.

The genes are TRBV28 and TRBJ1-1, with a tentative D call TRBD1 (6 bases). Germline V lookup: CDR1 MDHEN, CDR2 SYDVKM. This CDR3 region has 15 residues. V was trimmed by 4 bases and J by 4 bases, leaving 16 bases between them. The CDR3 nucleotides are TGTGCCAGCAGTTCCTTCGACAGGAAAGGCACTGAAGCTTTCTTT. Protein sequence: CASSSFDRKGTEAFF.

The CDR3 DNA sequence: TGTGCCAGCAGCGACGGAGAGGACTATGGCTACACCTTC. This gives the protein CASSDGEDYGYTF. The rearrangement uses TRBV2 and TRBJ1-2; D unclear. V lost 6 bases, J lost 3 bases, and 11 bases lay in between. This CDR3 spans 13 amino acids. Germline CDR1 and CDR2: SNHLY and FYNNEI.

V and J are TRBV11-2 and TRBJ1-2; D call uncertain. Trimming removed 7 bases at V and 3 bases at J, with 12 bases between. The germline V gene encodes CDR1 SGHAT and CDR2 FQNNGV. The CDR3 is made up of 13 amino acids. The chain's CDR3 is CASTQFRHYGYTF. DNA of the CDR3: TGTGCCAGCACCCAATTTAGACACTATGGCTACACCTTC.